One and the same sample provided the 27 T cell receptor beta chains below, sequenced in a study of blood T cell repertoires in COVID-19. TCRdb's table, derived via immunoSEQ multiplex PCR, lists solely in-frame clones and lacks some. The sample holds around 170,000 clones, approximately 80% seen once. Material: PBMCs or T cells enriched from blood (not recorded which). The receptors originated from a man between 45 and 60 years old who had recovered from COVID-19.

The chain is built from TRBV12-3 or TRBV12-4 and TRBJ2-2; D perhaps matches TRBD2 (6 bases). CDR3 length: 13 residues. Trimming cost V 5 bases and J 6 bases, with 10 bases left between them. The CDR3 protein is CASSPRLAGELFF. In DNA form, the CDR3 reads TGTGCCAGCAGTCCAAGACTAGCCGGGGAGCTGTTTTTT.

The J gene is TRBJ1-2, the V gene TRBV18, with a weak D call TRBD1 (6 bases). Germline assignment: CDR1 KGHSH and CDR2 LQKENI. V was trimmed by 2 bases and J by 8 bases, leaving 9 bases between them. CDR3 length: 12 residues. The CDR3 here is CASSPSGDGYTF. The CDR3 DNA sequence: TGTGCCAGCTCACCATCAGGGGACGGCTACACCTTC.

The chain carries TRBV18 and TRBJ2-5, with 7 bases aligning to TRBD2. Germline V gene sequence: CDR1 KGHSH, CDR2 LQKENI. The length of the CDR3 is 17 residues. Trimming at V came to 2 bases and at J to 4 bases, leaving 13 bases not matched to a gene. The CDR3 nucleotides read TGTGCCAGCTCACCATTGGCTGGCGGGGGTCGTGTAGAGACCCAGTACTTC. Encoded protein: CASSPLAGGGRVETQYF.

This clone was picked up one time. The chain has TRBV2 and TRBJ1-2; 8 bases are a match to TRBD1. Trimming removed 3 bases from V and 3 bases from J; junction bases left unmatched: 3. This CDR3 spans 14 amino acids. Germline lookup yields CDR1 SNHLY and CDR2 FYNNEI. For the CDR3, the DNA is TGTGCCAGCAGTGAGCCGGGACAGGACTATGGCTACACCTTC. It is translated as CASSEPGQDYGYTF. Using reference TRBV2 and TRBJ1-2 for the parts outside the CDR3, the full variable domain is EPEVTQTPSHQVTQMGQEVILRCVPISNHLYFYWYRQILGQKVEFLVSFYNNEISEKSEIFDDQFSVERPDGSNFTLKIRSTKLEDSAMYFCASSEPGQDYGYTFGSGTRLTVV.

The V gene is TRBV18, the J gene TRBJ2-7; weak D call: TRBD1 (6 bases). CDR3 length: 15 amino acids. Trimming stripped 1 base from V and 7 bases from J, with 17 bases between. The V gene's germline CDR1 is KGHSH and CDR2 LQKENI. The CDR3 DNA follows: TGTGCCAGCTCACCACAGGACAGATCTCGCTCAGAGCAGTACTTC. This gives the protein CASSPQDRSRSEQYF.

This clone has only a few counts. The chain carries TRBV2 and TRBJ1-2; a weak D match, TRBD1 (5 bases). The V and J ends lost 5 bases and 4 bases respectively, with 11 bases between them. The CDR3 has 13 amino acids. Germline-derived CDR1 and CDR2 are SNHLY and FYNNEI. CDR3 nucleotide sequence: TGTGCCAGCAGTCGTGACAGACTCTATGGCTACACCTTC. Translation gives CASSRDRLYGYTF.

The chain recombines TRBV27 with TRBJ1-2, with a tentative D call TRBD1 (5 bases). Germline V gene sequence: CDR1 MNHEY, CDR2 SMNVEV (reference sequence). The germline V and J ends were trimmed by 5 bases and 8 bases, with 12 bases remaining between them. This CDR3 is 12 amino acids long. The CDR3 loop reads CASSPPGYGYTF. CDR3 nucleotides: TGTGCCAGCAGTCCTCCAGGGTACGGCTACACCTTC.

CDR3 residues: CATSTGDRGNIQYF. The CDR3 DNA is TGTGCCACCAGCACCGGGGACAGGGGGAACATTCAGTACTTC. The gene calls are TRBV15 and TRBJ2-4; 11 bases are a match to TRBD1. V lost 4 bases to trimming and J lost 7 bases; unmatched junction nucleotides: 3. Per the germline V gene, CDR1 is LNHNV and CDR2 is YYDKDF (reference sequence). The CDR3 contains 14 residues. Looking up the rest from reference TRBV15 and TRBJ2-4 gives the full variable domain: DAMVIQNPRYQVTQFGKPVTLSCSQTLNHNVMYWYQQKSSQAPKLLFHYYDKDFNNEADTPDNFQSRRPNTSFCFLDIRSPGLGDTAMYLCATSTGDRGNIQYFGAGTRLSVL.

The chain employs TRBV28 and TRBJ1-4, with D perhaps TRBD1 (5 bases). Germline values: CDR1 MDHEN, CDR2 SYDVKM. This CDR3 contains 13 residues. V lost 6 bases, J lost 7 bases, and 12 bases lay in between. The CDR3 loop is CASSPGGGEKLFF. In nucleotides, the CDR3 is TGTGCCAGCAGCCCCGGGGGGGGTGAAAAACTGTTTTTT.

The chain uses TRBV19 and TRBJ1-1; 8 nucleotides match TRBD1. V was clipped by 5 bases and J by 0 bases; unmatched bases: 11. CDR1 and CDR2 from the germline V gene are LNHDA and SQIVND (reference sequence). The CDR3 has 17 residues. The CDR3 loop reads CASSSPRDRLVNTEAFF. The CDR3 nucleotides are TGTGCCAGTAGTTCTCCCCGGGACAGGCTAGTGAACACTGAAGCTTTCTTT.

Points on this clone: Sequence at one end of the junction differs from germline and may be a read error. This chain joins TRBV2 and TRBJ1-2; TRBD1 aligns across 7 bases. CDR1 is SNHLY, CDR2 FYNNEI, per germline. There are 13 residues in the CDR3. Written as DNA, the CDR3 is TGTGCCAGCAGGGAAGGGGGCGTGAATGGCTACACCTTC. It is translated as CASREGGVNGYTF.

This chain links TRBV7-3 with TRBJ2-3, with D possibly matching TRBD1 (6 bases). The V and J ends lost 5 bases and 3 bases respectively, with 18 bases between them. Germline V lookup: CDR1 SGHTA, CDR2 FQGTGA. The CDR3 length is 16 residues. CDR3 DNA: TGTGCCAGCAGCCCACAGGGACGTGTTGAGACAGATACGCAGTATTTT. Residues: CASSPQGRVETDTQYF.

The chain recombines TRBV5-6 with TRBJ2-3, with 8 bases matching TRBD1. The CDR3 has 15 residues. The germline V gene has CDR1 SGHDT and CDR2 YYEEEE. The J segment lost 1 base and the V segment lost 4 bases, leaving 5 bases of the junction unmatched. The CDR3 DNA sequence: TGTGCCAGCAGCGCGGACAGGGCGGGCACAGATACGCAGTATTTT. This codes for CASSADRAGTDTQYF.

The chain couples TRBV19 to TRBJ2-1, with 7 bases that match TRBD2. V shed 3 bases, J shed 1 base, and the junction held 15 bases outside the gene matches. CDR1 is LNHDA, CDR2 SQIVND, per germline (reference sequence). The CDR3 runs to 19 residues. The CDR3, as DNA: TGTGCCAGTAGTATTAGCGTCCCGGGGTGGCGGGGGTCCTACAATGAGCAGTTCTTC. Translation gives CASSISVPGWRGSYNEQFF.

This clone was seen a few times. The chain combines TRBV14 with TRBJ2-3; D is possibly TRBD1 (6 bases). Germline CDR1 SGHDN, CDR2 FVKESK. V lost 0 bases to trimming and J lost 10 bases, with 11 bases between them. CDR3 length equals 13 residues. The DNA for the CDR3 is TGTGCCAGCAGCCAAGAGTTGGGGGCAGCGCAGTATTTT. Its protein product is CASSQELGAAQYF.

The chain combines TRBV30 with TRBJ1-4, with D unresolved. Looked up from germline, CDR1 is GTSNPN and CDR2 is SVGIG (reference sequence). The CDR3 sequence is 11 residues long. V was clipped by 2 bases and J by 15 bases, with 13 bases between them. The CDR3 is CAWSSQSGVFF. The CDR3 nucleotides read TGTGCCTGGAGTTCCCAGTCGGGTGTGTTTTTT.

The gene calls are TRBV11-3 and TRBJ1-6; D is uncertain. The CDR3 totals 19 residues. Germline V CDR1 and CDR2: SGHNT, YENEEA. V gave up 3 bases and J gave up 3 bases, with 21 bases separating them. CDR3 amino acids: CASSFSLPGGPNYNSPLHF. For the CDR3, the DNA is TGTGCCAGCAGCTTCTCTCTCCCCGGAGGCCCTAACTATAATTCACCCCTCCACTTT. Full variable domain (remainder filled in from reference TRBV11-3 and TRBJ1-6): EAGVVQSPRYKIIEKKQPVAFWCNPISGHNTLYWYLQNLGQGPELLIRYENEEAVDDSQLPKDRFSAERLKGVDSTLKIQPAELGDSAVYLCASSFSLPGGPNYNSPLHFGNGTRLTVT.

J is TRBJ2-6 and V is TRBV7-2, with TRBD1 matching 9 bases. The CDR3 is 16 amino acids. Trimming cost V 5 bases and J 3 bases; bases outside gene matches: 5. CDR1 is SGHTA, CDR2 FQGNSA, per germline. The CDR3 protein is CASSVQGAGGANVLTF. CDR3 bases: TGTGCCAGCAGCGTACAGGGGGCGGGTGGGGCCAACGTCCTGACTTTC.

The chain carries TRBV4-2 and TRBJ1-5; D remains ambiguous. CDR1 LGHNA and CDR2 YNFKEQ come from the germline V gene. The CDR3 length is 16 residues. The germline V and J ends were trimmed by 0 bases and 0 bases, with 9 bases remaining between them. CDR3 loop: CASSQDSGISNQPQHF. The DNA of the CDR3 is TGTGCCAGCAGCCAAGATTCGGGGATTAGCAATCAGCCCCAGCATTTT.

CDR3 nucleotides: TGTGCCAGCAGTTACTCGCTAGCCTCGAACACTGAAGCTTTCTTT. As protein: CASSYSLASNTEAFF. V is TRBV6-5 and J is TRBJ1-1; D is ambiguous. The germline gives CDR1 MNHEY, CDR2 SVGAGI. The CDR3 is made up of 15 amino acids. V gave up 0 bases and J gave up 1 base, with 9 bases separating them.

This sequence joins TRBV3-1 (or the pseudogene TRBV3-2) and TRBJ1-5; unclear D gene. The CDR3 totals 14 residues. Trimming removed 1 base at V and 5 bases at J, with 9 bases between. Per germline, CDR1 LGHDT and CDR2 YNNKEL (reference sequence). The chain's CDR3 is CASSQGIRDQPQHF. The CDR3 DNA is TGTGCCAGCAGCCAAGGGATCCGGGATCAGCCCCAGCATTTT.

This chain joins TRBV7-9 and TRBJ1-1; 10 nucleotides agree with TRBD1. Germline loops: CDR1 SEHNR, CDR2 FQNEAQ (reference sequence). The CDR3 covers 12 residues. With V trimmed by 4 bases and J by 10 bases, 3 bases remained unmatched. The CDR3 here is CASSSRDRGAFF. The CDR3 region has the DNA TGTGCCAGCAGCTCCCGGGACAGGGGAGCTTTCTTT. The entire variable domain, with the rest obtained from reference TRBV7-9 and TRBJ1-1, is as follows: DTGVSQNPRHKITKRGQNVTFRCDPISEHNRLYWYRQTLGQGPEFLTYFQNEAQLEKSRLLSDRFSAERPKGSFSTLEIQRTEQGDSAMYLCASSSRDRGAFFGQGTRLTVV.

V usage is TRBV5-1 and J usage is TRBJ1-5; D might be TRBD1 (5 bases). Trimming pared 7 bases from V and 4 bases from J, leaving 18 bases between. The CDR3 loop spans 15 amino acids. Per germline, CDR1 SGHRS and CDR2 YFSETQ. The CDR3 DNA sequence: TGCGCCAGCCGCCCGGGGGGGGTGGGTAATCAGCCCCAGCATTTT. It codes for CASRPGGVGNQPQHF.

The chain combines TRBV7-6 with TRBJ2-1, with 7 nucleotides matching TRBD2. Germline V CDR1 and CDR2: SGHVS, FNYEAQ. The CDR3 spans 17 residues. V lost 5 bases to trimming and J lost 0 bases; unmatched junction nucleotides: 10. The CDR3 DNA is TGTGCCAGCAGCCCCGGGATCGGGGGGAGCTCCTACAATGAGCAGTTCTTC. The encoded protein is CASSPGIGGSSYNEQFF.

This clone has more than one count but fewer than ten. The junction shows a germline mismatch at one end, possibly a read error. The rearrangement links TRBV7-9 to TRBJ1-3; 7 bases align to TRBD1. Germline lookup yields CDR1 SEHNR and CDR2 FQNEAQ (reference sequence). The CDR3 covers 16 residues. The CDR3 loop is CASSLGTTGFGDTIYF. CDR3 sequence (DNA): TGTGCCAGCAGCTTAGGGACGACAGGGTTTGGAGACACCATATATTTT.

The chain links TRBV2 to TRBJ1-6; 9 bases are shared with TRBD1. J gave up 5 bases and V 8 bases, and 13 bases lay outside the gene matches. Germline CDR1 reads SNHLY; CDR2 reads FYNNEI. This CDR3 contains 17 residues. The DNA of the CDR3 is TGTGCCAGCCTCCGGGACAGGGCCCGATTCGATAATTCACCCCTCCACTTT. As protein: CASLRDRARFDNSPLHF.

The chain carries TRBV21-1 and TRBJ1-6; the DNA was not compared with TRBD1, the D call given in the table. TRBV21-1 is annotated as a pseudogene. There are 16 residues in the CDR3. CDR3 protein: CASSEERDRGNSPLHF. The CDR3 DNA reads TGTGCCAGCAGCGAAGAACGGGACAGGGGAAATTCACCCCTCCACTTT.